Shown below are 8 T cell receptor beta chains from a single sample sequenced in a study of control samples from healthy donors and cancer patients. Using immunoSEQ multiplex PCR, the repertoire was profiled, and TCRdb retains in-frame clones only, with some absent. Here the sample spans over 85,000 clones, approximately 84% being singletons. The sequenced sample was PBMCs. Source of these receptors: a man in his 70s with lung cancer.

J is TRBJ1-5 and V is TRBV5-8; 7 bases agree with TRBD1. The CDR3 covers 15 residues. With V trimmed by 4 bases and J by 0 bases, 4 bases remained unmatched. Germline lookup yields CDR1 SGHTS and CDR2 YDEGEE. The CDR3 DNA follows: TGTGCCAGCAGCCCGACAGGGTTTAGCAATCAGCCCCAGCATTTT. Encoded protein: CASSPTGFSNQPQHF.

This clone was seen only a few times. The genes are TRBV19 and TRBJ2-1; the match to TRBD1 covers 11 bases. Per germline, CDR1 LNHDA and CDR2 SQIVND (reference sequence). This CDR3 comprises 16 residues. With 4 bases clipped from V and 6 bases from J, the junction kept 8 bases outside the gene matches. This CDR3 is CASSSYRDRGGNEQFF. The CDR3 nucleotides are TGTGCCAGTAGTAGCTACCGGGACAGGGGGGGCAATGAGCAGTTCTTC.

V and J are TRBV6-5 and TRBJ2-4; 7 bases are a match to TRBD1. Germline trimming cut 6 bases from V and 9 bases from J; bases unmatched to any gene: 8. CDR1 MNHEY and CDR2 SVGAGI come from the germline V gene. The CDR3 has 13 residues. CDR3 bases: TGTGCCAGCAGGGGAACGGGACAGAGCATTCAGTACTTC. Translated, it gives CASRGTGQSIQYF.

The CDR3 protein is CASRPLGQGGETQYF. In DNA, the CDR3 is TGTGCCAGCAGACCCTTAGGACAGGGGGGGGAGACCCAGTACTTC. V and J are TRBV2 and TRBJ2-5, with 10 bases fitting TRBD1. After removal of 6 bases from V and 5 bases from J, the junction contained 9 bases not matched to a gene. The CDR3 spans 15 residues. From germline, CDR1 is SNHLY and CDR2 FYNNEI.

The J gene is TRBJ1-1, the V gene TRBV30; D gene ambiguous. V gave up 0 bases and J gave up 5 bases, with 7 bases separating them. This CDR3 has 12 amino acids. The V gene's germline CDR1 is GTSNPN and CDR2 SVGIG (reference sequence). DNA for the CDR3: TGTGCCTGGAGTGTATCCGGAACTGAAGCTTTCTTT. Protein product: CAWSVSGTEAFF.

The rearrangement links TRBV14 to TRBJ2-3; no clear D gene. The CDR3 spans 13 residues. Trimming left V 0 bases short and J 7 bases short, with 8 bases between. Germline values: CDR1 SGHDN, CDR2 FVKESK. CDR3 nucleotide sequence: TGTGCCAGCAGCCAAGATCTGGGTCATACGCAGTATTTT. Translating it yields CASSQDLGHTQYF.

The chain is built from TRBV27 and TRBJ2-5; D may be TRBD2 (5 bases). Per the germline V gene, CDR1 is MNHEY and CDR2 is SMNVEV (reference sequence). The V and J ends lost 6 bases and 0 bases respectively, with 8 bases between them. The CDR3 has 13 amino acids. CDR3 region: CASRPDYQETQYF. CDR3 in DNA: TGTGCCAGCAGACCGGACTACCAAGAGACCCAGTACTTC.

The chain uses TRBV5-4 and TRBJ1-1; the D is unclear. From germline, CDR1 is SGHNT and CDR2 YYREEE (reference sequence). CDR3 length equals 13 residues. The V and J ends lost 1 base and 1 base respectively, with 5 bases between them. In nucleotides, the CDR3 is TGTGCCAGCAGCTTGACAGCGAACACTGAAGCTTTCTTT. Its protein is CASSLTANTEAFF.